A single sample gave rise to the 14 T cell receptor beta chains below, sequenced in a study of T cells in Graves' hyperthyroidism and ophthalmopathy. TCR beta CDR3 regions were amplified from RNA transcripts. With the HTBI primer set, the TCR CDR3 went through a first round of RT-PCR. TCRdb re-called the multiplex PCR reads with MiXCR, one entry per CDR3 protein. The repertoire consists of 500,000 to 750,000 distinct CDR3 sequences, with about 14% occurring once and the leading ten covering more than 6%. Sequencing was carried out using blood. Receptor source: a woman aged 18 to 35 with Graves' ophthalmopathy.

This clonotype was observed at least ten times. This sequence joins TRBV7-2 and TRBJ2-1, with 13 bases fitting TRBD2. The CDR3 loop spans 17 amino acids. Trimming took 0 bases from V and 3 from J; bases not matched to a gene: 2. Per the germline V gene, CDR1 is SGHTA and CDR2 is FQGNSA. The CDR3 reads CASSLARTSGSYNEQFF. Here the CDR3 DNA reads TGTGCCAGCAGCTTAGCGAGGACTAGCGGGAGCTACAATGAGCAGTTCTTC.

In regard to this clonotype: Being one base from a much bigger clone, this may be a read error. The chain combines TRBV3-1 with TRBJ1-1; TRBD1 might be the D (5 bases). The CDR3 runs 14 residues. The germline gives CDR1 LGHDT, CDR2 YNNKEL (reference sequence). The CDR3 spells CTSSQGGGGGEAFF. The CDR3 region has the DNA TGTACCAGCAGCCAAGGAGGCGGTGGGGGTGAAGCTTTCTTT. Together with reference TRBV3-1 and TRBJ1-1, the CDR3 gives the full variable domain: DTAVSQTPKYLVTQMGNDKSIKCEQNLGHDTMYWYKQDSKKFLKIMFSYNNKELIINETVPNRFSPKSPDKAHLNLHINSLELGDSAVYFCTSSQGGGGGEAFFGQGTRLTVV.

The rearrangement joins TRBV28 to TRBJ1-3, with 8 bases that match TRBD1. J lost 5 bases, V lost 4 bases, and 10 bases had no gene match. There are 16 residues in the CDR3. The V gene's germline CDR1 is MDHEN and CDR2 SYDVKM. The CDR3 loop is CASSSPGQVGRNTIYF. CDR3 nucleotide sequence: TGTGCCAGCAGTTCCCCGGGACAGGTCGGCAGAAACACCATATATTTT.

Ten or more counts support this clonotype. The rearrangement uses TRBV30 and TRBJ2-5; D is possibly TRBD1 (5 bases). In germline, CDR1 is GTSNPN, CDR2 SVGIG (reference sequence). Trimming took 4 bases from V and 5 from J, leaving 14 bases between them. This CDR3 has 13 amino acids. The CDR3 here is CAWNTGSFETQYF. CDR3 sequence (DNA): TGTGCCTGGAATACAGGCTCATTTGAGACCCAGTACTTC.

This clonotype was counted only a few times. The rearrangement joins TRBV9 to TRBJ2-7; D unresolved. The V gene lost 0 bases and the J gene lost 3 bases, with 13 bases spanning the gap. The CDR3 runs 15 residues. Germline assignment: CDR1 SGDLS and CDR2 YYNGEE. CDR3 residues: CASSVALAERYEQYF. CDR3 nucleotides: TGTGCCAGCAGCGTAGCTCTGGCAGAACGCTACGAGCAGTACTTC. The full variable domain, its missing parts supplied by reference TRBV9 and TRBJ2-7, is DSGVTQTPKHLITATGQRVTLRCSPRSGDLSVYWYQQSLDQGLQFLIQYYNGEERAKGNILERFSAQQFPDLHSELNLSSLELGDSALYFCASSVALAERYEQYFGPGTRLTVT.

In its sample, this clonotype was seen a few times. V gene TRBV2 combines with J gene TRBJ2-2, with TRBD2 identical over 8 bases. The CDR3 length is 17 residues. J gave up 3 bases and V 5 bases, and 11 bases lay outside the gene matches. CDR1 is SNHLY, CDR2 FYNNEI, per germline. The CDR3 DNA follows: TGTGCCAGCAGTCACCGCAGGAGCGGGAGTCACACCGGGGAGCTGTTTTTT. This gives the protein CASSHRRSGSHTGELFF.

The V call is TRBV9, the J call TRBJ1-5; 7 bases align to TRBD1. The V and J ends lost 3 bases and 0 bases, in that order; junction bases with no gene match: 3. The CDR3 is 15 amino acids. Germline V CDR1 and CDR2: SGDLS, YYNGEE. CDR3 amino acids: CASSEGQHSNQPQHF. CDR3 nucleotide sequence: TGTGCCAGCAGCGAGGGACAGCATAGCAATCAGCCCCAGCATTTT.

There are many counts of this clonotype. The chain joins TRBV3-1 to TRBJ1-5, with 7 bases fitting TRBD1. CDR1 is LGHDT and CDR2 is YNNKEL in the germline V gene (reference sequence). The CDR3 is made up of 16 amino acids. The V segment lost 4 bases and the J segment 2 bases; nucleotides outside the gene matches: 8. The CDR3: CASSPTGVGGNQPQHF. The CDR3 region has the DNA TGTGCCAGCAGCCCCACAGGGGTAGGAGGCAATCAGCCCCAGCATTTT.

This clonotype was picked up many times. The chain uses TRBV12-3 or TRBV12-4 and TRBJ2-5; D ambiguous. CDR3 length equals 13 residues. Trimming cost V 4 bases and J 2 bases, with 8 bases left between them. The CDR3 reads CASSYGHQETQYF. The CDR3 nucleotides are TGTGCCAGCAGTTACGGCCATCAAGAGACCCAGTACTTC.

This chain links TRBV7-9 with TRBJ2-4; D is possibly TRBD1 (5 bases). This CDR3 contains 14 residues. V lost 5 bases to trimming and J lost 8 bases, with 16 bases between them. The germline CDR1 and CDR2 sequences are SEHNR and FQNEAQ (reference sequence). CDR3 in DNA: TGTGCCAGCAGCCCCATCCTTGAAGGGGACATTCAGTACTTC. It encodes CASSPILEGDIQYF. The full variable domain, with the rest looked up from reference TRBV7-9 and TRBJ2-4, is DTGVSQNPRHKITKRGQNVTFRCDPISEHNRLYWYRQTLGQGPEFLTYFQNEAQLEKSRLLSDRFSAERPKGSFSTLEIQRTEQGDSAMYLCASSPILEGDIQYFGAGTRLSVL.

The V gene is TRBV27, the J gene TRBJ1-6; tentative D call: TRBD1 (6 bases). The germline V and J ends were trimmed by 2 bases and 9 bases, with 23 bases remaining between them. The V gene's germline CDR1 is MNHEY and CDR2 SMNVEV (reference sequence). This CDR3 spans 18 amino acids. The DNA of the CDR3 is TGTGCCAGCAGTTTAGGGGGCAGGGCCACTAAGAAGGGTTCACCCCTCCACTTT. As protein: CASSLGGRATKKGSPLHF.

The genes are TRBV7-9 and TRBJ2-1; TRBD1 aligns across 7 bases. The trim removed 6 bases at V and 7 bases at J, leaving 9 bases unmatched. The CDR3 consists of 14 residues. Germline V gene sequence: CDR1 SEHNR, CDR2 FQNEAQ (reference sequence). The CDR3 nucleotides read TGTGCCAGCAGGCCGCCGACAGGGCGGAATGAGCAGTTCTTC. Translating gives CASRPPTGRNEQFF.

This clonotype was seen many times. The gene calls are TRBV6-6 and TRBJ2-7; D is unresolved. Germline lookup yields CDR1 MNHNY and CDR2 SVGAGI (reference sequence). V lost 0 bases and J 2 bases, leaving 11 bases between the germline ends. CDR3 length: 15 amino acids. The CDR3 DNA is TGTGCCAGCAGTTACTCGGGTTCAGTTGCCTACGAGCAGTACTTC. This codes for CASSYSGSVAYEQYF.

The DNA for the CDR3 is TGTGCCAGCGGGTATAGGGCAGCCTCTGGAAACACCATATATTTT. This sequence encodes CASGYRAASGNTIYF. The chain joins TRBV19 to TRBJ1-3; D is uncertain. Between the trimmed V and J ends, which lost 9 bases and 0 bases, there was a span of 15 bases. The CDR3 spans 15 residues. CDR1 LNHDA and CDR2 SQIVND come from the germline V gene (reference sequence). Variable domain in full (rest from reference TRBV19 and TRBJ1-3): DGGITQSPKYLFRKEGQNVTLSCEQNLNHDAMYWYRQDPGQGLRLIYYSQIVNDFQKGDIAEGYSVSREKKESFPLTVTSAQKNPTAFYLCASGYRAASGNTIYFGEGSWLTVV.